This T cell receptor (beta chain) stems from a study of shared clonotypes between healthy human individuals. Study-wide context: Each donor contributed plates that comprised three CD4 naive, three CD4 memory, two CD8 naive and one CD8 memory. The study, taken as a whole, reports: Generally, estimated richness proved larger in naive subsets than it did in memory subsets.

Concerning this clone: Its antigen is unidentified.

The assay was carried out at the deep level. On sorted subsets, replicate PCRs used roughly 190 ng DNA, or tens of thousands of T cell genomes. Only in-frame clones appear in the TCRdb table, and some are missing; sequencing was by immunoSEQ multiplex PCR. The data hold about 2.3 million clones, with approximately 93% observed a single time. The CDR3 consists of 14 residues. V was cut by 2 bases and J by 4 bases, with 8 bases left in between. Germline V CDR1 and CDR2: LNHDA, SQIVND (reference sequence). This receptor was taken from a man aged 18-30 years in good health. Some clones in this sample may be carry-over from other donors' samples. The chain recombines TRBV19 with TRBJ2-2; D is ambiguous. Sample: naive CD4+ T cells from PBMCs. The subset here: CD45RA+ positively selected. The CDR3 coding sequence is TGTGCCAGTAGTATAAAGCCTAGCACCGGGGAGCTGTTTTTT. This translates into CASSIKPSTGELFF.